Below, 10 T cell receptor beta chains from the same sample are listed, as sequenced in a study of cytotoxic CD8 clonotypes in ibrutinib-treated CLL (dated by TCRdb to the early 2020s). The method behind the library was the immunoSEQ multiplex PCR assay. The table was pulled from immuneACCESS by TCRdb, which kept in-frame rearrangements only. Such tables lose some clones; where checked, under half of the loss comes from unresolved V genes, and the rest has no known cause. This sample is represented by 250,000 to 350,000 clones; around 77% of them were singletons. In total, the top ten clones hold roughly 6% of the sample. Per the publication, the time point label means: progressive disease on ibrutinib. The specimen comprised PBMCs, sampled at disease progression, from a patient treated with ibrutinib. Every receptor here comes from a human donor with chronic lymphocytic leukemia.

This clone was found once. CDR3 protein: CASSLGGNAGETQYF. The CDR3 DNA reads as TGTGCCAGCAGCTTAGGCGGGAACGCGGGGGAGACCCAGTACTTC. The chain recombines TRBV7-2 with TRBJ2-5, with D possibly being TRBD2 (6 bases). The V end lost 1 base, the J end lost 5 bases, and 14 bases lay between the germline ends. The CDR3 length is 15 residues. Looked up from germline, CDR1 is SGHTA and CDR2 is FQGNSA.

CDR3 region: CASSYWTGGPYEQYF. DNA for the CDR3: TGTGCCAGCAGTTACTGGACAGGGGGCCCGTACGAGCAGTACTTC. The J gene is TRBJ2-7, the V gene TRBV6-5, with 11 bases that match TRBD1. Unmatched junction bases numbered 3, after V lost 1 base and J lost 4 bases. This CDR3 has 15 residues. Germline loops: CDR1 MNHEY, CDR2 SVGAGI.

The chain combines TRBV10-3 with TRBJ2-1; 9 bases fit TRBD2. Unmatched junction bases numbered 6, after V lost 3 bases and J lost 6 bases. The CDR3 consists of 15 residues. Germline V CDR1 and CDR2: ENHRY, SYGVKD. CDR3 protein: CAISEGGGRGNEQFF. The CDR3 DNA reads as TGTGCCATCAGTGAAGGTGGCGGGAGGGGCAATGAGCAGTTCTTC.

This chain's CDR3 is CASSQAYGGAGLRFYEQYF. In nucleotides, the CDR3 is TGCGCCAGCAGCCAAGCCTACGGGGGGGCAGGGTTGAGATTCTACGAGCAGTACTTC. V usage is TRBV4-3 and J usage is TRBJ2-7, with 8 positions matching TRBD2. The CDR3 is made up of 19 amino acids. V lost 1 base to trimming and J lost 3 bases; unmatched junction nucleotides: 17. CDR1 and CDR2 from the germline V gene are LGHNA and YSLEER.

The chain recombines TRBV5-1 with TRBJ2-5; D not resolved. The CDR3 covers 15 residues. Trimming took off 0 bases at V and 5 bases at J, with 14 bases between the two ends. Germline V gene lookup returns CDR1 SGHRS and CDR2 YFSETQ. The CDR3 sequence is CASSLELYSRETQYF. The CDR3, as DNA: TGCGCCAGCAGCTTGGAGTTGTACAGTCGGGAGACCCAGTACTTC.

The V and J genes are TRBV9 and TRBJ2-1; weak D call: TRBD2 (5 bases). V dropped 4 bases and J dropped 6 bases, with 23 bases sitting between them. Germline V lookup: CDR1 SGDLS, CDR2 YYNGEE. The CDR3 has 17 amino acids. The CDR3 bases are TGTGCCAGCAGCAGGGTAGCGAGTCCCAACTTAGGCAATGAGCAGTTCTTC. The encoded protein is CASSRVASPNLGNEQFF.

J is TRBJ2-3 and V is TRBV6-1, with 9 nucleotides matching TRBD2. V dropped 4 bases and J dropped 6; count of bases not matched to a gene: 14. This CDR3 is built from 17 residues. Per the germline V gene, CDR1 is MNHNS and CDR2 is SASEGT. CDR3 in amino acids: CASSAYFLAGAEDTQYF. CDR3 DNA sequence: TGTGCCAGCAGTGCATACTTCTTAGCGGGAGCCGAGGATACGCAGTATTTT.

This chain joins TRBV19 and TRBJ1-1, with D tentatively TRBD1 (6 bases). Between the trimmed V and J ends, which lost 4 bases and 0 bases, there was a span of 12 bases. CDR1 is LNHDA, CDR2 SQIVND, per germline (reference sequence). The CDR3 sequence is 15 residues long. The CDR3 spells CASSSAQGLNTEAFF. The CDR3 region has the DNA TGTGCCAGTAGTAGCGCCCAGGGGTTGAACACTGAAGCTTTCTTT.

The chain has TRBV6-5 and TRBJ1-1, with D unclear. The CDR3 covers 13 residues. Germline CDR1 MNHEY, CDR2 SVGAGI. Trimming stripped 5 bases from V and 3 bases from J, with 10 bases between. CDR3 sequence (DNA): TGTGCCAGCAGTCAGGTTGGAGACACTGAAGCTTTCTTT. Translating it yields CASSQVGDTEAFF.

This sequence joins TRBV19 and TRBJ1-4, with a tentative D call TRBD1 (6 bases). Germline values: CDR1 LNHDA, CDR2 SQIVND (reference sequence). V lost 6 bases and J 0 bases, leaving 14 bases between the germline ends. The CDR3 is made up of 16 amino acids. For the CDR3, the DNA is TGTGCCAGTAGGCCTCCGGGACAATCAACTAATGAAAAACTGTTTTTT. As protein: CASRPPGQSTNEKLFF.